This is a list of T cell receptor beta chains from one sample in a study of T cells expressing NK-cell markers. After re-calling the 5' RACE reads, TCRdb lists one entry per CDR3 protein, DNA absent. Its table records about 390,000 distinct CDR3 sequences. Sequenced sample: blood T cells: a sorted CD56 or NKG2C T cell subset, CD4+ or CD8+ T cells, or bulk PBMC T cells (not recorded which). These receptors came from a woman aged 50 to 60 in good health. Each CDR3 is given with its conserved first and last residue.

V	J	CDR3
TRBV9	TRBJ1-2	CASSDSPGPYGYTF
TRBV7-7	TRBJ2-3	CASSLGLAGRDTQYF
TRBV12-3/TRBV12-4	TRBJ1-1	CAPQGERTSEAFF
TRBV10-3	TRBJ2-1	CAISLTGTSGRYEQFF
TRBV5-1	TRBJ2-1	CASSLAGSRQEQFF
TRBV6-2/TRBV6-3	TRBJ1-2	CASSRDRVGGYTF
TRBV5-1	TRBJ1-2	CASSLGRIDNYGYTF
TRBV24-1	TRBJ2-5	CATSDFKAKTQYF
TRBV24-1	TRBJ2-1	CATRATGSTNEQFF
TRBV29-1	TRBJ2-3	CSVEPAGTDTQYF
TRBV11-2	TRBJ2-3	CASSQTSGNTDTQYF
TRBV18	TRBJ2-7	CASSRKEGRHEQYF
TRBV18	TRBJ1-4	CASSRVSFNEKLFF
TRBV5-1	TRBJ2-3	CASSLISTRPTDTQYF
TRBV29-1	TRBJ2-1	CSVVALAGEEQFF
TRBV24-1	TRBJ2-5	CATSGSGPPWTQYF
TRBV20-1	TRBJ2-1	CSATGSSSYNEQFF
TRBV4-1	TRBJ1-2	CASSQPGTGRDYGYTF